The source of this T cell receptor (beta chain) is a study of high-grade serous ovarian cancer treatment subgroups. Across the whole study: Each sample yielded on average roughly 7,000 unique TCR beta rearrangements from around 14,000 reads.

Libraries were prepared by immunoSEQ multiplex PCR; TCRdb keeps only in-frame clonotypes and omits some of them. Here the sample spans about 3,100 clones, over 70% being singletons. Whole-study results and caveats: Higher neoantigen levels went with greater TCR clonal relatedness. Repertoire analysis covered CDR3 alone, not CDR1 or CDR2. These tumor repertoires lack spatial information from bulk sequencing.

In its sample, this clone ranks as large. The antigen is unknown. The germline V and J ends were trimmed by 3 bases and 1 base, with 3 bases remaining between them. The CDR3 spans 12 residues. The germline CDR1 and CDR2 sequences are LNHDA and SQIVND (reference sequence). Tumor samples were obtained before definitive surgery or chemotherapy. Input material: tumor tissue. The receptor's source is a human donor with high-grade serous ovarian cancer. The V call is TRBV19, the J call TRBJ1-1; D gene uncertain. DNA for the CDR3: TGTGCCAGTAGTATCAGGAACACTGAAGCTTTCTTT. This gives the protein CASSIRNTEAFF.